These 12 T cell receptor beta chains originate from one sample sequenced in a study of blood T cell repertoires in COVID-19. Some clones are missing from TCRdb's copy, which holds only in-frame ones; the method was immunoSEQ multiplex PCR. Here the sample spans under 350,000 clones, around 89% being singletons. The sample comprised peripheral blood. The source is a man aged 35 to 55 with acute or convalescent COVID-19.

V usage is TRBV7-3 and J usage is TRBJ2-7; TRBD1 aligns across 7 bases. V was pared by 0 bases and J by 2 bases, with 4 bases of the junction left unmatched. The CDR3 is made up of 15 amino acids. Germline-derived CDR1 and CDR2 are SGHTA and FQGTGA. The DNA for the CDR3 is TGTGCCAGCAGCTTAACCGCAGGGGGTGCCTACGAGCAGTACTTC. It encodes CASSLTAGGAYEQYF.

V usage is TRBV28 and J usage is TRBJ2-1, with 7 positions matching TRBD1. Per germline, CDR1 MDHEN and CDR2 SYDVKM. Trimming cost V 6 bases and J 0 bases; bases outside gene matches: 5. The CDR3 extends over 15 amino acids. CDR3 coding DNA: TGTGCCAGCAGACAGGGGCGGAGCTCCTACAATGAGCAGTTCTTC. Protein sequence: CASRQGRSSYNEQFF.

This rearrangement joins TRBV12-5 to TRBJ1-4; no clear D gene. The CDR3 extends over 12 amino acids. V lost 1 base, J lost 7 bases, and 4 bases lay in between. CDR1 is LGHNT, CDR2 FRNRAP, per germline. CDR3 bases: TGTGCTAGTGGTTTGGGAGCTGAAAAACTGTTTTTT. It specifies CASGLGAEKLFF. The entire variable domain, with the rest obtained from reference TRBV12-5 and TRBJ1-4, is as follows: DARVTQTPRHKVTEMGQEVTMRCQPILGHNTVFWYRQTMMQGLELLAYFRNRAPLDDSGMPKDRFSAEMPDATLATLKIQPSEPRDSAVYFCASGLGAEKLFFGSGTQLSVL.

This sequence joins TRBV29-1 and TRBJ1-1; D is uncertain. The CDR3 loop spans 13 amino acids. Germline CDR1 and CDR2: SQVTM and ANQGSEA. V was clipped by 1 base and J by 0 bases, with 6 bases between them. CDR3 in DNA: TGCAGCGTTGAAGTGGCGGTGAACACTGAAGCTTTCTTT. Residues: CSVEVAVNTEAFF.

This chain uses TRBV24-1 with TRBJ2-3; 9 bases align to TRBD1. This CDR3 is built from 16 residues. Unmatched junction bases numbered 9, after V lost 4 bases and J lost 5 bases. Germline values: CDR1 KGHDR, CDR2 SFDVKD. CDR3 protein: CATSDPQGAREDTQYF. In nucleotides, the CDR3 is TGTGCCACCAGTGACCCACAGGGGGCGCGAGAAGATACGCAGTATTTT.

The genes are TRBV24-1 and TRBJ2-1; D gene unclear. Trimming removed 7 bases at V and 8 bases at J, with 14 bases between. The germline gives CDR1 KGHDR, CDR2 SFDVKD. The CDR3 has 13 residues. CDR3 bases: TGTGCCACCAGGAAAAACATCGGGTATGAGCAGTTCTTC. Protein sequence: CATRKNIGYEQFF.

J is TRBJ1-1 and V is TRBV18, with D unresolved. Germline assignment: CDR1 KGHSH and CDR2 LQKENI. The V and J ends lost 4 bases and 6 bases respectively, with 9 bases between them. CDR3 length equals 12 residues. This chain's CDR3 is CASSLSFPEAFF. For the CDR3, the DNA is TGTGCCAGCTCACTGAGTTTCCCTGAAGCTTTCTTT.

The chain couples TRBV25-1 to TRBJ2-3; possibly TRBD2 for D (6 bases). The CDR3 is 16 amino acids. V was pared by 5 bases and J by 4 bases, with 19 bases between. In germline, CDR1 is MGHDK, CDR2 SYGVNS. The CDR3 nucleotides read TGTGCCAGCAGTTCCCTGGGGGGTCCCCCTCCAGATACGCAGTATTTT. This translates into CASSSLGGPPPDTQYF.

The genes are TRBV6-1 and TRBJ1-1; 9 bases agree with TRBD1. The CDR3 is made up of 15 amino acids. The junction had 6 bases not matched to a gene; V was cut back by 3 bases and J by 4 bases. Germline-derived CDR1 and CDR2 are MNHNS and SASEGT. The CDR3 reads CASSEGTGWGTEAFF. CDR3 in DNA: TGTGCCAGCAGTGAGGGGACAGGGTGGGGCACTGAAGCTTTCTTT.

This chain joins TRBV9 and TRBJ1-4; the D gene is possibly TRBD1 (5 bases). Germline V gene sequence: CDR1 SGDLS, CDR2 YYNGEE. Trimming removed 0 bases from V and 12 bases from J, with 21 bases in between. This CDR3 has 16 residues. The CDR3 loop reads CASSVGPDPGGGELFF. The CDR3 nucleotides read TGTGCCAGCAGCGTAGGCCCCGACCCAGGCGGGGGGGAACTGTTTTTT.

The V and J genes are TRBV2 and TRBJ2-7; perhaps TRBD2 as D (5 bases). The V gene lost 8 bases and the J gene lost 5 bases, with 19 bases spanning the gap. The CDR3 is made up of 14 amino acids. Germline V gene sequence: CDR1 SNHLY, CDR2 FYNNEI. The CDR3 here is CASVLYPEGDEQYF. CDR3 DNA: TGTGCCAGCGTGCTCTACCCTGAGGGTGACGAGCAGTACTTC.

The rearrangement uses TRBV13 and TRBJ1-1, with 8 nucleotides matching TRBD1. Germline CDR1 and CDR2: PRHDT and FYEKMQ (reference sequence). V gave up 5 bases and J gave up 4 bases; unmatched junction bases: 3. This CDR3 has 13 amino acids. CDR3 nucleotides: TGTGCCAGCAGCCCGACAGGGGCCACTGAAGCTTTCTTT. Amino acid sequence: CASSPTGATEAFF.